This entry concerns a single T cell receptor beta chain. This specimen belongs to a study of control samples from healthy donors and cancer patients. The germline V and J ends were trimmed by 2 bases and 4 bases, with 14 bases remaining between them. Germline CDR1 is MNHEY and CDR2 is SVGAGI. The CDR3 totals 15 residues. Here immunoSEQ multiplex PCR was the method, and the copy in TCRdb shows in-frame clones only, minus some. The sample lists 150,000 to 200,000 clones, approximately 94% seen once, with approximately 14% in the top ten. This chain connects TRBV6-5 to TRBJ1-2; D call uncertain. Sequenced sample: PBMCs. This receptor was identified in a man in his 60s with colorectal cancer. CDR3 bases: TGTGCCAGCAGTTACAGCCAGACCACGGCCTATGGCTACACCTTC. Translating it yields CASSYSQTTAYGYTF.